What follows are 23 T cell receptor beta chains derived from one specimen sequenced in a study of blood T cells in healthy people across ages. With a J-beta primer mix and a sample-barcoded 5' primer, a second PCR ran roughly 6 to 11 cycles. Each CDR3 protein is one row after TCRdb ran MiXCR on the 5' RACE reads. The table records some 1.4 million distinct CDR3 sequences, about 43% of them present only once. Specimen: blood. Receptor source: a woman in her late teens or twenties in good health.

This chain joins TRBV13 and TRBJ2-7, with D maybe TRBD2 (5 bases). The ends were cut back, 4 bases at V and 2 bases at J, with 27 bases in the middle. This CDR3 comprises 19 residues. Germline values: CDR1 PRHDT, CDR2 FYEKMQ (reference sequence). This chain's CDR3 is CASSSGGGRFRPSPYEQYF. The CDR3 DNA follows: TGTGCCAGCAGCTCCGGTGGAGGACGGTTCAGGCCCTCCCCCTACGAGCAGTACTTC.

The chain is built from TRBV6-5 and TRBJ1-1; D is uncertain. Per germline, CDR1 MNHEY and CDR2 SVGAGI. V was pared by 7 bases and J by 0 bases, with 15 bases between. CDR3 size: 15 residues. CDR3: CASTYAGQLNTEAFF. Here the CDR3 DNA reads TGTGCCAGCACCTACGCTGGGCAGTTGAACACTGAAGCTTTCTTT.

A few counts support this clonotype. The chain is built from TRBV25-1 and TRBJ2-1, with 12 bases fitting TRBD2. J lost 2 bases, V lost 1 base, and 6 bases had no gene match. The CDR3 is 18 amino acids. In germline, CDR1 is MGHDK, CDR2 SYGVNS. CDR3 sequence reads: CASSEFGLAGSPYNEQFF. CDR3 DNA sequence: TGTGCCAGCAGTGAATTCGGACTAGCGGGGAGCCCCTACAATGAGCAGTTCTTC.

Comments on this clonotype: An end of the junction does not agree with germline; a read error may underlie this. The genes are TRBV6-6 and TRBJ2-7; D gene uncertain. This CDR3 contains 11 residues. The germline gives CDR1 MNHNY, CDR2 SVGAGI (reference sequence). CDR3 DNA sequence: TGTGCCACCTGGGGTTCCTACGAGCAGTACTTT. This gives the protein CATWGSYEQYF.

The chain has TRBV20-1 and TRBJ1-6, with 7 nucleotides matching TRBD1. The germline V gene has CDR1 DFQATT and CDR2 SNEGSKA (reference sequence). The CDR3 contains 14 residues. Trimming took 3 bases from V and 7 from J; bases not matched to a gene: 6. The CDR3 DNA is TGCAGTGCTAGCGGGGACAGCGGGAATTCACCCCTCCACTTT. Translating gives CSASGDSGNSPLHF.

The chain recombines TRBV6-1 with TRBJ2-1; no definite D call. With 3 bases removed from V and 0 bases from J, the gap between germline ends came to 15 bases. The germline gives CDR1 MNHNS, CDR2 SASEGT. This CDR3 comprises 17 residues. The chain's CDR3 is CASSEKSFPLSYNEQFF. The CDR3 DNA reads as TGTGCCAGCAGTGAGAAGTCTTTTCCGCTCTCCTACAATGAGCAGTTCTTC.

The genes are TRBV28 and TRBJ1-2; unclear D gene. This CDR3 spans 11 amino acids. The germline CDR1 and CDR2 sequences are MDHEN and SYDVKM. V gave up 3 bases and J gave up 7 bases, with 6 bases separating them. The CDR3 sequence: CASSFSVGYTF. In DNA form, the CDR3 reads TGTGCCAGCAGTTTCTCGGTTGGCTACACCTTC.

This clonotype was found once. CDR3 DNA: TGCGCCAGCAGTGAGTCGAACCAGCGGGGGACCTACGAGCAGTACTTC. Translating gives CASSESNQRGTYEQYF. The chain links TRBV10-2 to TRBJ2-7; 8 bases fit TRBD2. V shed 0 bases, J shed 2 bases, and the junction held 6 bases outside the gene matches. The CDR3 is 16 residues long. Per the germline V gene, CDR1 is WSHSY and CDR2 is SAAADI.

This clonotype has only one observation. The rearrangement links TRBV20-1 to TRBJ2-4; TRBD2 might be the D (5 bases). Judging by the DNA end, TRBJ2-7 fits better; the J call may be wrong. In germline, CDR1 is DFQATT, CDR2 SNEGSKA (reference sequence). The CDR3 spans 17 residues. The CDR3: CSARRQRTRHHIYEQYF. The CDR3 bases are TGCAGTGCTAGACGGCAAAGAACTAGACACCATATCTACGAGCAGTACTTC.

This clonotype has only a few counts. The chain uses TRBV9 and TRBJ1-2; tentatively, D is TRBD1 (5 bases). V lost 1 base and J lost 6, with 13 bases in between. The CDR3 runs 14 residues. CDR1 SGDLS and CDR2 YYNGEE come from the germline V gene. The CDR3 DNA reads as TGTGCCAGCAGCGTATATCACCAGGGAGATGGCTACACCTTC. It is translated as CASSVYHQGDGYTF.

This chain links TRBV28 with TRBJ1-5, with TRBD1 matching over 7 bases. Germline V lookup: CDR1 MDHEN, CDR2 SYDVKM. This CDR3 region has 15 residues. The J segment lost 7 bases and the V segment lost 4 bases, leaving 10 bases of the junction unmatched. This CDR3 reads CASSSNDRVGQPQHF. In DNA form, the CDR3 reads TGTGCCAGCAGTTCGAACGACAGGGTGGGACAGCCCCAGCATTTT.

The genes are TRBV20-1 and TRBJ2-3, with 8 bases aligning to TRBD1. The CDR3 sequence is 15 residues long. Germline loops: CDR1 DFQATT, CDR2 SNEGSKA (reference sequence). V gave up 0 bases and J gave up 4 bases; unmatched junction bases: 6. The chain's CDR3 is CSARDAGGVSDTQYF. The CDR3 nucleotides are TGCAGTGCTAGAGATGCAGGGGGCGTATCAGATACGCAGTATTTT.

This clonotype showed up just a few times. J is TRBJ2-7 and V is TRBV7-9; 10 nucleotides align to TRBD2. Germline lookup yields CDR1 SEHNR and CDR2 FQNEAQ (reference sequence). The CDR3 extends over 15 amino acids. The J segment lost 5 bases and the V segment lost 5 bases, leaving 9 bases of the junction unmatched. The chain's CDR3 is CASSLKAGGRNEQYF. The CDR3 nucleotides read TGTGCCAGCAGCCTGAAAGCGGGGGGGAGAAACGAGCAGTACTTC. Full variable domain (rest looked up from reference TRBV7-9 and TRBJ2-7): DTGVSQNPRHKITKRGQNVTFRCDPISEHNRLYWYRQTLGQGPEFLTYFQNEAQLEKSRLLSDRFSAERPKGSFSTLEIQRTEQGDSAMYLCASSLKAGGRNEQYFGPGTRLTVT.

The chain employs TRBV2 and TRBJ2-5; 7 bases are shared with TRBD2. V was clipped by 8 bases and J by 5 bases; unmatched bases: 8. The CDR3 extends over 13 amino acids. Germline V gives CDR1 SNHLY, CDR2 FYNNEI. In DNA form, the CDR3 reads TGTGCCAGCGCTAGCGGAGGGTCGGAGACCCAGTACTTC. Its translation: CASASGGSETQYF. The full variable domain, rest sourced from reference TRBV2 and TRBJ2-5, is EPEVTQTPSHQVTQMGQEVILRCVPISNHLYFYWYRQILGQKVEFLVSFYNNEISEKSEIFDDQFSVERPDGSNFTLKIRSTKLEDSAMYFCASASGGSETQYFGPGTRLLVL.

The chain is built from TRBV27 and TRBJ2-5, with D perhaps TRBD2 (6 bases). The CDR3 consists of 14 residues. Germline assignment: CDR1 MNHEY and CDR2 SMNVEV (reference sequence). V lost 2 bases and J lost 3, with 10 bases in between. Here the CDR3 reads CASSLSRGKETQYF. In DNA, the CDR3 is TGTGCCAGCAGTTTAAGTCGGGGGAAAGAGACCCAGTACTTC.

A few counts support this clonotype. The chain uses TRBV29-1 and TRBJ2-5; TRBD1 might be the D (6 bases). The germline CDR1 and CDR2 sequences are SQVTM and ANQGSEA. Trimming took 5 bases from V and 11 from J, leaving 15 bases between them. The CDR3 consists of 11 residues. The DNA of the CDR3 is TGCAGCGTTCACAGGGACGGGGAGCAGTACTTC. As protein: CSVHRDGEQYF. Full variable domain (remainder filled in from reference TRBV29-1 and TRBJ2-5): SAVISQKPSRDICQRGTSLTIQCQVDSQVTMMFWYRQQPGQSLTLIATANQGSEATYESGFVIDKFPISRPNLTFSTLTVSNMSPEDSSIYLCSVHRDGEQYFGPGTRLLVL.

V gene TRBV7-9 combines with J gene TRBJ1-6; D remains unclear. Germline lookup yields CDR1 SEHNR and CDR2 FQNEAQ (reference sequence). V lost 0 bases and J 8 bases, leaving 8 bases between the germline ends. This CDR3 has 14 amino acids. The CDR3 reads CASSLALVHSPLHF. CDR3 nucleotide sequence: TGTGCCAGCAGCTTAGCGCTAGTCCATTCACCCCTCCACTTT.

This clonotype was seen only a few times. The chain carries TRBV20-1 and TRBJ2-3, with 11 bases lining up with TRBD2. Germline loops: CDR1 DFQATT, CDR2 SNEGSKA (reference sequence). With 3 bases clipped from V and 5 bases from J, the junction kept 7 bases outside the gene matches. This CDR3 is 15 amino acids long. CDR3 sequence reads: CSASLVAGGRDTQYF. CDR3 sequence (DNA): TGCAGTGCTAGTCTGGTAGCGGGGGGGCGAGATACGCAGTATTTT.

The chain carries TRBV29-1 and TRBJ2-4, with no clear D. This CDR3 comprises 14 residues. CDR1 is SQVTM, CDR2 ANQGSEA, per germline. V lost 0 bases and J 7 bases, leaving 13 bases between the germline ends. The CDR3 spells CSVEDEKVMNIQYF. For the CDR3, the DNA is TGCAGCGTTGAAGATGAGAAAGTAATGAACATTCAGTACTTC.

The chain joins TRBV12-3 or TRBV12-4 to TRBJ1-1; TRBD1 might be the D (5 bases). V lost 6 bases and J lost 1, with 12 bases in between. The CDR3 totals 14 residues. This CDR3 is CASRALGPNTEAFF. In DNA form, the CDR3 reads TGTGCCAGCAGGGCCTTGGGACCGAACACTGAAGCTTTCTTT.

The gene calls are TRBV20-1 and TRBJ2-7; the D call may be TRBD1 or TRBD2 (5 bases each). The germline V gene has CDR1 DFQATT and CDR2 SNEGSKA (reference sequence). Between the trimmed V and J ends, which lost 5 bases and 2 bases, there was a span of 13 bases. CDR3 size: 13 residues. The CDR3 loop reads CSAPRDGPYEQYF. In DNA, the CDR3 is TGCAGTGCTCCCCGGGACGGCCCCTACGAGCAGTACTTC.

The J gene is TRBJ1-2, the V gene TRBV20-1; D ambiguous. In germline, CDR1 is DFQATT, CDR2 SNEGSKA (reference sequence). This CDR3 is built from 17 residues. The V end lost 0 bases, the J end lost 12 bases, and 29 bases lay between the germline ends. This CDR3 reads CSARDPSKARNYGYDTF. The CDR3 DNA sequence: TGCAGTGCTAGAGATCCCTCGAAGGCCCGTAACTATGGCTACGACACCTTC.

The chain couples TRBV20-1 to TRBJ2-6; either TRBD1 or TRBD2 may fit D (7 bases each). The CDR3 contains 18 residues. Germline V gene lookup returns CDR1 DFQATT and CDR2 SNEGSKA (reference sequence). V lost 6 bases and J lost 0, with 21 bases in between. CDR3 amino acids: CSAVNQGGRASGANVLTF. The CDR3 DNA is TGCAGTGCCGTAAACCAGGGGGGGAGGGCCTCTGGGGCCAACGTCCTGACTTTC.